This T cell receptor (beta chain) was recovered during a study of T cell repertoires in cytomegalovirus infection. Study background: It was the public TCR beta signatures that indicated both CMV infection and matching HLA type.

The CDR3 covers 13 residues. The V gene's germline CDR1 is MNHNS and CDR2 SASEGT. V was clipped by 2 bases and J by 5 bases, with 7 bases between them. Via MiXCR, TCRdb re-called the reads, giving one row per CDR3 protein. This table holds about 900,000 distinct CDR3 sequences, roughly 30% found once. Turning to this clonotype: Antigen unknown.

The sequences come from cultured CD8+ T cells from PBMCs, collected from culture after CMV antigen stimulation. The chain couples TRBV6-1 to TRBJ2-1; tentatively, D is TRBD1 (5 bases). This TCR derives from a human donor in good health (CMV status not recorded). Some clones in this sample may be carry-over from other donors' samples. CDR3 in amino acids: CASSEWTNNEQFF. The CDR3 DNA reads TGTGCCAGCAGTGAATGGACAAACAATGAGCAGTTCTTC.